Listed here are 27 T cell receptor beta chains from one sample, sequenced in a study of T cells in Graves' hyperthyroidism and ophthalmopathy. Authors of the study amplified TCR beta CDR3 regions from RNA transcripts. The HTBI primer set was used in a first-round RT-PCR of the TCR CDR3. In TCRdb, the multiplex PCR reads were re-called with MiXCR into one record per CDR3 protein. The sample yields approximately 870,000 distinct CDR3 sequences, 35% to 40% seen once. Material for sequencing was blood. These receptors came from a man in his late teens or twenties with Graves' hyperthyroidism.

The chain couples TRBV25-1 to TRBJ1-6, with D hard to call. The germline V gene encodes CDR1 MGHDK and CDR2 SYGVNS. Trimming removed 9 bases from V and 0 bases from J, with 9 bases in between. The CDR3 sequence is 14 residues long. The CDR3 loop is CARESSSYNSPLHF. The CDR3 nucleotides are TGTGCCAGGGAGTCGAGCTCCTATAATTCACCCCTCCACTTT. Combining the CDR3 with reference TRBV25-1 and TRBJ1-6 gives the whole variable domain EADIYQTPRYLVIGTGKKITLECSQTMGHDKMYWYQQDPGMELHLIHYSYGVNSTEKGDLSSESTVSRIRTEHFPLTLESARPSHTSQYLCARESSSYNSPLHFGNGTRLTVT.

This clonotype appeared many times. Its ends do not fully match the called genes, so a read error is possible. V is TRBV29-1 and J is TRBJ1-1, with unresolved D. The CDR3 contains 9 residues. Germline V lookup: CDR1 SQVTM, CDR2 ANQGSEA. CDR3 bases: TGCAGCGTTGAAGACACGCAGGAGTTT. Residues: CSVEDTQEF.

Details on this clonotype: A read error may produce the germline difference seen at one junction end. The V and J genes are TRBV29-1 and TRBJ2-7, with TRBD1 matching over 9 bases. The V gene's germline CDR1 is SQVTM and CDR2 ANQGSEA. This CDR3 region has 13 residues. CDR3 sequence (DNA): TGCAGCGTTGAGGGGACAGGGACCTACGAGCAGCACTTC. As protein: CSVEGTGTYEQHF.

This clonotype was seen ten or more times. The rearrangement joins TRBV7-2 to TRBJ2-7; D uncertain. This CDR3 has 13 amino acids. Per the germline V gene, CDR1 is SGHTA and CDR2 is FQGNSA. V shed 4 bases and J shed 2 bases, with 9 bases lying between them. CDR3 sequence (DNA): TGTGCCAGCAGCTCGCCTTCGACCTACGAGCAGTACTTC. It encodes CASSSPSTYEQYF.

The V and J genes are TRBV19 and TRBJ2-7; D may be TRBD2 (6 bases). Trimming pared 7 bases from V and 0 bases from J, leaving 10 bases between. This CDR3 has 13 amino acids. Germline V gene data show CDR1 as LNHDA and CDR2 as SQIVND (reference sequence). The chain's CDR3 is CASTWGLSYEQYF. The DNA of the CDR3 is TGTGCCAGTACCTGGGGACTCTCCTACGAGCAGTACTTC.

The table lists this clonotype with many counts. The chain combines TRBV7-9 with TRBJ2-5, with TRBD1 identical over 8 bases. Unmatched junction bases numbered 5, after V lost 4 bases and J lost 4 bases. This CDR3 has 14 residues. Looked up from germline, CDR1 is SEHNR and CDR2 is FQNEAQ (reference sequence). CDR3 residues: CASSSRDRRETQYF. Here the CDR3 DNA reads TGTGCCAGCAGCTCCCGGGACAGGAGAGAGACCCAGTACTTC.

The J gene is TRBJ1-5, the V gene TRBV10-3; 9 nucleotides line up with TRBD1. Germline V CDR1 and CDR2: ENHRY, SYGVKD. V lost 10 bases and J lost 6; bases outside the gene matches: 7. CDR3 size: 13 residues. CDR3 DNA: TGTGCCACCGGGACAGGGAAAGGTCAGCCCCAGCATTTT. Translation gives CATGTGKGQPQHF.

As to this clonotype: Because the CDR3's place on the DNA is in doubt, the DNA is left out and the CDR3 is given as listed by TCRdb. The V call is TRBV6-2 or TRBV6-3, the J call TRBJ2-7; the DNA was not compared with TRBD2, the D call given in the table. The CDR3 totals 17 residues, both ends included. CDR1 and CDR2 (germline): MNHEY, SVGEGT. The chain's CDR3 is CASFYICSASPKYEQYF.

The genes are TRBV20-1 and TRBJ2-7; 7 nucleotides agree with TRBD2. The ends lost 6 bases at V and 7 bases at J; junction bases unmatched: 18. The germline V gene has CDR1 DFQATT and CDR2 SNEGSKA (reference sequence). The CDR3 has 15 residues. The CDR3 loop reads CSAPYGAGVYDEQYF. The DNA of the CDR3 is TGCAGTGCGCCGTACGGGGCGGGAGTGTACGATGAGCAGTACTTC.

The J gene is TRBJ1-5, the V gene TRBV10-3, with 7 nucleotides matching TRBD1. The CDR3 has 17 residues. Germline values: CDR1 ENHRY, CDR2 SYGVKD. Germline trimming cut 10 bases from V and 0 bases from J; bases unmatched to any gene: 15. The CDR3: CASSQERQGNSNQPQHF. The CDR3 DNA reads as TGTGCCAGCAGCCAAGAAAGACAGGGAAATAGCAATCAGCCCCAGCATTTT.

To note about this clonotype: This may arise from a read error, as a much more abundant clone is one base away. This chain links TRBV7-2 with TRBJ1-1; no reliable D call. With 1 base removed from V and 1 base from J, the gap between germline ends came to 7 bases. This CDR3 comprises 14 residues. Germline loops: CDR1 SGHTA, CDR2 FQGNSA. CDR3 sequence: CASSLGNTNTEAFF. The CDR3, as DNA: TGTGCCAGCAGCTTAGGGAACACGAACACTGAAGCTTTCTTT.

This clonotype was seen at least ten times. This chain joins TRBV4-2 and TRBJ2-7; TRBD1 might be the D (6 bases). The germline CDR1 and CDR2 sequences are LGHNA and YNFKEQ. The CDR3 is 15 amino acids. The V gene lost 0 bases and the J gene lost 3 bases, with 12 bases spanning the gap. The CDR3 is CASSQEPGQLYEQYF. CDR3 nucleotides: TGTGCCAGCAGCCAAGAACCCGGACAGCTCTACGAGCAGTACTTC.

This clonotype turned up a few times. This rearrangement joins TRBV5-1 to TRBJ2-5; D unclear. V was pared by 7 bases and J by 7 bases, with 17 bases between. The CDR3 is 13 residues long. Germline V lookup: CDR1 SGHRS, CDR2 YFSETQ. The CDR3 bases are TGCGCCAGCCGCTCACGTAAGAGAGGGACCCAGTACTTC. Residues: CASRSRKRGTQYF.

This clonotype showed up many times. The gene calls are TRBV7-8 and TRBJ2-5, with 7 bases lining up with TRBD2. Germline CDR1 and CDR2: SGHVS and FQNEAQ. This CDR3 region has 14 residues. Trimming took 5 bases from V and 3 from J; bases not matched to a gene: 6. The CDR3: CASSQRLAEETQYF. The CDR3 nucleotides read TGTGCCAGCAGCCAAAGACTAGCCGAAGAGACCCAGTACTTC.

This chain's CDR3 is CASSYGQLLNTEAFF. CDR3 DNA: TGTGCCAGCAGTTACGGACAGTTACTGAACACTGAAGCTTTCTTT. V and J are TRBV15 and TRBJ1-1; tentative D call: TRBD1 (6 bases). Trimming took off 10 bases at V and 0 bases at J, with 18 bases between the two ends. This CDR3 comprises 15 residues. CDR1 and CDR2 from the germline V gene are LNHNV and YYDKDF (reference sequence).

The rearrangement joins TRBV12-3 or TRBV12-4 to TRBJ2-7, with TRBD2 identical over 7 bases. Germline trimming cut 6 bases from V and 5 bases from J; bases unmatched to any gene: 7. This CDR3 has 13 amino acids. CDR3 sequence (DNA): TGTGCCAGCAGGCCGACGGGAGGCCACGAGCAGTACTTC. It specifies CASRPTGGHEQYF.

This clonotype was recorded many times. A read error may produce the germline difference seen at one junction end. This rearrangement joins TRBV19 to TRBJ2-5, with D hard to call. The CDR3 runs to 11 residues. Germline CDR1 is LNHDA and CDR2 is SQIVND (reference sequence). Here the CDR3 DNA reads TGTGCCAGCAGTACCCGAGAGACCCAGTACTTC. Protein sequence: CASSTRETQYF.

This chain connects TRBV20-1 to TRBJ2-5; TRBD1 matches at 12 bases. The V segment lost 0 bases and the J segment 1 base; nucleotides outside the gene matches: 15. The CDR3 contains 20 residues. The germline V gene has CDR1 DFQATT and CDR2 SNEGSKA (reference sequence). The CDR3 protein is CSARDQLGTGGPLSQETQYF. The CDR3 DNA reads TGCAGTGCTAGAGATCAGTTAGGGACAGGGGGCCCATTGTCCCAAGAGACCCAGTACTTC.

This clonotype was found many times. The gene calls are TRBV10-3 and TRBJ1-1; 10 nucleotides agree with TRBD1. Germline V gene data show CDR1 as ENHRY and CDR2 as SYGVKD. V dropped 2 bases and J dropped 5; count of bases not matched to a gene: 8. CDR3 length: 16 amino acids. CDR3 amino acids: CAISETGTGEVTEAFF. DNA for the CDR3: TGTGCCATCAGTGAGACCGGGACAGGGGAAGTGACTGAAGCTTTCTTT.

This clonotype has just one count. Given a much more abundant clone one base away, this may be a read error. This chain joins TRBV29-1 and TRBJ2-2; TRBD2 matches 7 bases. This CDR3 is built from 14 residues. Germline values: CDR1 SQVTM, CDR2 ANQGSEA. V lost 3 bases and J lost 5; bases outside the gene matches: 6. The CDR3 loop is CSVEPLAATGELFF. The CDR3 DNA follows: TGCAGCGTTGAGCCCCTAGCGGCGACCGGGGAGCTGTTTTTT.

This clonotype has only a few counts. The J gene is TRBJ2-7, the V gene TRBV11-2; TRBD2 agrees at 8 bases. The germline V gene has CDR1 SGHAT and CDR2 FQNNGV. The CDR3 covers 15 residues. The J segment lost 6 bases and the V segment lost 6 bases, leaving 13 bases of the junction unmatched. DNA of the CDR3: TGTGCCAGCAGGCGGGGGGCCGGGGGAGGTGGCGAGCAGTACTTC. This codes for CASRRGAGGGGEQYF.

This sequence joins TRBV6-5 and TRBJ2-7; D unresolved. The CDR3 covers 13 residues. Germline-derived CDR1 and CDR2 are MNHEY and SVGAGI. V shed 5 bases and J shed 6 bases, with 14 bases lying between them. CDR3 sequence: CASSEVVSAEQYF. The CDR3 DNA sequence: TGTGCCAGCAGTGAAGTTGTTTCGGCCGAGCAGTACTTC.

The chain combines TRBV10-3 with TRBJ2-7, with no clear D. Looked up from germline, CDR1 is ENHRY and CDR2 is SYGVKD. The CDR3 runs 13 residues. V dropped 10 bases and J dropped 6 bases, with 19 bases sitting between them. The CDR3, as DNA: TGTGCCACCGCACTAACTAAGCTGGCCGAGCAGTACTTC. Protein: CATALTKLAEQYF.

This clonotype was observed many times. The gene calls are TRBV10-3 and TRBJ1-6; 11 bases are a match to TRBD1. There are 14 residues in the CDR3. Germline-derived CDR1 and CDR2 are ENHRY and SYGVKD. J gave up 10 bases and V 2 bases, and 1 base lay outside the gene matches. CDR3 nucleotides: TGTGCCATCAGTGAGGGGACAGGGGGATCACCCCTCCACTTT. Translating it yields CAISEGTGGSPLHF.

As regards this clonotype: A read error may be the cause here, since a much bigger clone is one base away. The CDR3 DNA reads TGCAATGCTGACTCCGTGACAGATAATGAAAAACTGTTTTTT. It encodes CNADSVTDNEKLFF. The V gene is TRBV20-1, the J gene TRBJ1-4; a weak D match, TRBD1 (5 bases). Looked up from germline, CDR1 is DFQATT and CDR2 is SNEGSKA (reference sequence). The CDR3 contains 14 residues.

This clonotype has ten or more counts. The chain carries TRBV20-1 and TRBJ2-7; D unclear. The germline V gene has CDR1 DFQATT and CDR2 SNEGSKA (reference sequence). V was clipped by 1 base and J by 4 bases, with 8 bases between them. The CDR3 has 12 residues. As DNA, the CDR3 is TGCAGTGCTAGAGGCGGCACATACGAGCAGTACTTC. Translated, it gives CSARGGTYEQYF.

Points on this clonotype: This may come from a read error, since a much larger clone is one base off. It is likely a read error, because the conserved phenylalanine at the end of the CDR3 is missing. The V call is TRBV11-2, the J call TRBJ1-6; D is possibly TRBD1 (5 bases). CDR3 length: 15 amino acids. Deletions cut 1 base from V and 10 bases from J, with 14 bases between. The V gene's germline CDR1 is SGHAT and CDR2 FQNNGV. The CDR3, as DNA: TGTGCCAGCAGCTTAGGTCAGGGAAATAGATCACCCCTCCACCTT. It specifies CASSLGQGNRSPLHL.